This T cell receptor (beta chain) was profiled in a study of cytomegalovirus exposure and HLA in healthy donors. With respect to this clone: No antigen is known for it.

General observations from the study: Associated with cytomegalovirus, according to the listing, were fewer than 200 TCR beta chains. Researchers reported in a later analysis that a missense DCLRE1C variant was tied to TCR beta V- and J-gene trimming. Rarity held for most TCR sequences, but there were some public TCRs that occurred in many donors.

A multiplex PCR was run with 60 Vbeta primers and 13 Jbeta primers. Assay: immunoSEQ multiplex PCR; the TCRdb copy retains only in-frame clones and omits some. The repertoire consists of 200,000 to 300,000 clones, with roughly 87% occurring once and the leading ten covering 5% to 6%. This TCR derives from a woman between 35 and 50 years old in good health and CMV-seropositive. What was sequenced was PBMCs.

As DNA, the CDR3 is TGCGCCCCCTCGACGGGGGGGGATACGCAGTATTTT. The encoded protein is CAPSTGGDTQYF. The chain couples TRBV5-1 to TRBJ2-3; 8 bases are a match to TRBD2. V shed 10 bases, J shed 6 bases, and the junction held 7 bases outside the gene matches. The CDR3 runs to 12 residues. In germline, CDR1 is SGHRS, CDR2 YFSETQ.